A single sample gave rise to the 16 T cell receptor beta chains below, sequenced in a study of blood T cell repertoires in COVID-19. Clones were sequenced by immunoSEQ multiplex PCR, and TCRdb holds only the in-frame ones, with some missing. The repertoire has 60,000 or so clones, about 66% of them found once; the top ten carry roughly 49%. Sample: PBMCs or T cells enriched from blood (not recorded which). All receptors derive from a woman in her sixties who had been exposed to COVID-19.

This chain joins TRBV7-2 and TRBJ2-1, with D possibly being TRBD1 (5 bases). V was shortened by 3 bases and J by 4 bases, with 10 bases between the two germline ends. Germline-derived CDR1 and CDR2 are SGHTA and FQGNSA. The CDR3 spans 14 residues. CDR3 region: CASSFDRAYNEQFF. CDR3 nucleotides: TGTGCCAGCAGCTTTGACAGAGCTTACAATGAGCAGTTCTTC.

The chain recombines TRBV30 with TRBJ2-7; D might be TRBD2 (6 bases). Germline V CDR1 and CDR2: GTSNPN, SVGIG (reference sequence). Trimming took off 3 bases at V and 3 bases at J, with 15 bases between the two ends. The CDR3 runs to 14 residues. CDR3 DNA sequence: TGTGCCTGGAGCCCCAAGCGGGCCCACTACGAGCAGTACTTC. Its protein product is CAWSPKRAHYEQYF.

DNA for the CDR3: TGTGCCAGCAGTCTCACTGGGGACAGGGGGAACACTGAAGCTTTCTTT. It is translated as CASSLTGDRGNTEAFF. This rearrangement joins TRBV28 to TRBJ1-1, with 10 bases fitting TRBD1. The CDR3 spans 16 residues. V dropped 5 bases and J dropped 1; count of bases not matched to a gene: 7. Germline CDR1 reads MDHEN; CDR2 reads SYDVKM.

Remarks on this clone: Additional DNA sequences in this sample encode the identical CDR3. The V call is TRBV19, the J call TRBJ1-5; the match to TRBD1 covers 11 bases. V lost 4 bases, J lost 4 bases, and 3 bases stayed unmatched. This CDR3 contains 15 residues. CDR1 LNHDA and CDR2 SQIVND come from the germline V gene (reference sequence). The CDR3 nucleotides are TGTGCCAGTAGTACCGGGACAGGGGGAAATCAGCCCCAGCATTTT. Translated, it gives CASSTGTGGNQPQHF. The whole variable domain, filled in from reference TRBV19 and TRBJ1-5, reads DGGITQSPKYLFRKEGQNVTLSCEQNLNHDAMYWYRQDPGQGLRLIYYSQIVNDFQKGDIAEGYSVSREKKESFPLTVTSAQKNPTAFYLCASSTGTGGNQPQHFGDGTRLSIL.

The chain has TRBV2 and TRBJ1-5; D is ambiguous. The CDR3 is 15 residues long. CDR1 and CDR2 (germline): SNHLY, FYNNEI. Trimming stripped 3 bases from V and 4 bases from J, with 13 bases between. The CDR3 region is CASSDSGEANQPQHF. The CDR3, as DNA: TGTGCCAGCAGTGATAGCGGAGAGGCGAATCAGCCCCAGCATTTT.

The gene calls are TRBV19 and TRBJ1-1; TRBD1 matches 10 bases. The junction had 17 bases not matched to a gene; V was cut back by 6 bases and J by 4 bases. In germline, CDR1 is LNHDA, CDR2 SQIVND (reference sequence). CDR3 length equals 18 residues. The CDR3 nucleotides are TGTGCCAGTAGAAGAACTTCGACAGGGGGCGATTGGAGCACTGAAGCTTTCTTT. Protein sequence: CASRRTSTGGDWSTEAFF.

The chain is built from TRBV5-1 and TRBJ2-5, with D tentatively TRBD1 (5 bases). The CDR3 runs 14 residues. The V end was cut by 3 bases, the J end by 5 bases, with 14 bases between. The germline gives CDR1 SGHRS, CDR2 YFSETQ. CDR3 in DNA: TGCGCCAGCAGCTCGCAGGGTTTAGGGGAGACCCAGTACTTC. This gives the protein CASSSQGLGETQYF.

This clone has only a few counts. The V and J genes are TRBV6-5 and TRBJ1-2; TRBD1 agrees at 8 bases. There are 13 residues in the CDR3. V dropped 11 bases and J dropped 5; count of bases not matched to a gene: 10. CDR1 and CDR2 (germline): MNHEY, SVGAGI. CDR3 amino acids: CAGQGQAPYGYTF. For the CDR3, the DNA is TGTGCCGGACAGGGACAAGCCCCTTATGGCTACACCTTC.

In DNA, the CDR3 is TGTGCCAGCAGTTTCCCCCTCTCCTCAGCAGATACGCAGTATTTT. Its protein is CASSFPLSSADTQYF. V and J are TRBV28 and TRBJ2-3; the D is unclear. Trimming left V 3 bases short and J 4 bases short, with 14 bases between. The germline V gene encodes CDR1 MDHEN and CDR2 SYDVKM. This CDR3 region has 15 residues.

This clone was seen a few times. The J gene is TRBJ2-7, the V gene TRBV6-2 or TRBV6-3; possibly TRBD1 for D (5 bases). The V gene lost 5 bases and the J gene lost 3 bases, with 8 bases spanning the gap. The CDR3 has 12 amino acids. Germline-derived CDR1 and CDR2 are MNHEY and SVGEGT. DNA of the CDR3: TGTGCCAGCAGTGGACAAAGCTACGAGCAGTACTTC. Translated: CASSGQSYEQYF.

This CDR3 reads CAWSRQNYGYTF. CDR3 DNA: TGTGCCTGGAGTCGACAGAACTATGGCTACACCTTC. The chain combines TRBV30 with TRBJ1-2; D may be TRBD1 (5 bases). The germline V and J ends were trimmed by 2 bases and 2 bases, with 6 bases remaining between them. This CDR3 is built from 12 residues. The germline V gene encodes CDR1 GTSNPN and CDR2 SVGIG (reference sequence).

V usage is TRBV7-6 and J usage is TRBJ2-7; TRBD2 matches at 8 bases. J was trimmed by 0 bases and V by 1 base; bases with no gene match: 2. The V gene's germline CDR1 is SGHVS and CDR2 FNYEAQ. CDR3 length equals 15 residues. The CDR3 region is CASSLVTSGSYEQYF. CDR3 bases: TGTGCCAGCAGCTTAGTAACTAGCGGCTCCTACGAGCAGTACTTC.

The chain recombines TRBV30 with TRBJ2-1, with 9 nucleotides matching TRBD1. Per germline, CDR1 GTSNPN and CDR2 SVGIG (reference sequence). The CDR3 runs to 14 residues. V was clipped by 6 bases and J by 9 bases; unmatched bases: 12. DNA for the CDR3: TGTGCCTGCTTAACACAGGGGGCGGGCAGTGAGCAGTTCTTC. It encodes CACLTQGAGSEQFF.

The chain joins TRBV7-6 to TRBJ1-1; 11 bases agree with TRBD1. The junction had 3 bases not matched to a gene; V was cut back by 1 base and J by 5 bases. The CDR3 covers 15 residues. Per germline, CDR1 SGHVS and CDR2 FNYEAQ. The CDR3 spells CASSLGTGGRTEAFF. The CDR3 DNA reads TGTGCCAGCAGCTTAGGGACAGGGGGCAGGACTGAAGCTTTCTTT.

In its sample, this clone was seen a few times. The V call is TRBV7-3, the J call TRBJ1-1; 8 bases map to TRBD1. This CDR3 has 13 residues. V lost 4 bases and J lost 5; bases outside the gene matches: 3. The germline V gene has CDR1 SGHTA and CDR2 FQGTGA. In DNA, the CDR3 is TGTGCCAGCAGCTCCGACAGGGGAACTGAAGCTTTCTTT. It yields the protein CASSSDRGTEAFF.

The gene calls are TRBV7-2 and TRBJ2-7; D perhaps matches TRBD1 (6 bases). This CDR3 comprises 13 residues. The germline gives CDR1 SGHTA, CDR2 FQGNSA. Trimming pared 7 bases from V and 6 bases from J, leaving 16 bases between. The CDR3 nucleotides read TGTGCCAGCACCTCAGGACAGCAGCGCGAGCAGTACTTC. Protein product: CASTSGQQREQYF.